Described below is a single T cell receptor beta chain sequence and its context. Its antigen remains unidentified. The sample belongs to a study of shared clonotypes between healthy human individuals. Looking at the study overall: Each donor's CD4 naive and CD4 memory cells filled three plates apiece, CD8 naive two, and CD8 memory one. Study conclusions and caveats: About 5% of naive CD4 clonotypes were shared across several donors.

In germline, CDR1 is SNHLY, CDR2 FYNNEI. Trimming took off 7 bases at V and 2 bases at J, with 15 bases between the two ends. The CDR3 sequence is 15 residues long. TCRdb's copy holds only in-frame clones and misses some; the assay was immunoSEQ multiplex PCR. In the table there are under 1,100,000 clones, about 80% of which are singletons. This TCR was sampled from a man between 18 and 35 years old in good health. The sequenced sample was memory CD4+ T cells sorted from blood. The sample's subset: CD45RA-negative fraction. The chain recombines TRBV2 with TRBJ2-1; perhaps TRBD1 as D (6 bases). CDR3 region: CASKPRTEAYNEQFF. The DNA for the CDR3 is TGTGCCAGCAAGCCAAGGACAGAGGCCTACAATGAGCAGTTCTTC.